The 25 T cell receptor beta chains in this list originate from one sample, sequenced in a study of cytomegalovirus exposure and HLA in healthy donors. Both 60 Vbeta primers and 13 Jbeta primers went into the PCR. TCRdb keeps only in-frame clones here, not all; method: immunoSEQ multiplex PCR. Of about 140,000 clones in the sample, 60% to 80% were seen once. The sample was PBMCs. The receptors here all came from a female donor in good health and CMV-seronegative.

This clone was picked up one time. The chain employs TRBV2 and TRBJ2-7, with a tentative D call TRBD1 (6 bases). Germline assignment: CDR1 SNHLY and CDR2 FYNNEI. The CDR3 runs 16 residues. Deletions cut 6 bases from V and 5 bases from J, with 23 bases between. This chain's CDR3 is CASRGTGTRESNEQYF. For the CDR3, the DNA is TGTGCCAGCAGGGGTACCGGGACAAGGGAGTCCAACGAGCAGTACTTC.

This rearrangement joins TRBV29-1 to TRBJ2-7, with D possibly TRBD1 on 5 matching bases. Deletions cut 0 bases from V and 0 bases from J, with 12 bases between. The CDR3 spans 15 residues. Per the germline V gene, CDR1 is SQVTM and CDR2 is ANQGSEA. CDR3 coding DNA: TGCAGCGTTGAAGATAAGGGGATTTTCTCCTACGAGCAGTACTTC. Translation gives CSVEDKGIFSYEQYF.

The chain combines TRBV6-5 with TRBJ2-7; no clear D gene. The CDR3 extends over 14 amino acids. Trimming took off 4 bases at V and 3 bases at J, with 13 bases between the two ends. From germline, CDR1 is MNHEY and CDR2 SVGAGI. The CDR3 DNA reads TGTGCCAGCAGTTCTACTAACACCAACTACGAGCAGTACTTC. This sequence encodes CASSSTNTNYEQYF.

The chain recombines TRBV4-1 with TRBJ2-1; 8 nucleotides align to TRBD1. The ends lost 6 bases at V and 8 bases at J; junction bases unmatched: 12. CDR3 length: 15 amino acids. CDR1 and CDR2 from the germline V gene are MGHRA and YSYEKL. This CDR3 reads CASSYRDRREDEQFF. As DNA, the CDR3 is TGCGCCAGCAGTTACCGGGACAGGAGGGAGGATGAGCAGTTCTTC.

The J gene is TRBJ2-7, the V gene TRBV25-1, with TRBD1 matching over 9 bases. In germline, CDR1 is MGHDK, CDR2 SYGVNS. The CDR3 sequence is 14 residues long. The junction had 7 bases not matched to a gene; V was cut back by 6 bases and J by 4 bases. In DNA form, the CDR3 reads TGTGCCAGCAGGGAGGAACAGGGGGCTTACGAGCAGTACTTC. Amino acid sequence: CASREEQGAYEQYF.

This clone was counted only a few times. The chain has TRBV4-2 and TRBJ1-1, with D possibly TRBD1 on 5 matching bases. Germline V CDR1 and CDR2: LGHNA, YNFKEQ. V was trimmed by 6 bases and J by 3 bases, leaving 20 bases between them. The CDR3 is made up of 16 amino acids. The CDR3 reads CASRQQRERRDTEAFF. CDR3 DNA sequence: TGTGCCAGCAGGCAACAGCGGGAGCGCAGGGACACTGAAGCTTTCTTT.

This CDR3 is CASSLTSGGESPLHF. The CDR3 DNA reads as TGTGCCAGCAGTTTAACTTCGGGCGGGGAATCACCCCTCCACTTT. The chain couples TRBV6-5 to TRBJ1-6; D uncertain. CDR3 length: 15 amino acids. The V gene's germline CDR1 is MNHEY and CDR2 SVGAGI. The germline V and J ends were trimmed by 4 bases and 10 bases, with 17 bases remaining between them.

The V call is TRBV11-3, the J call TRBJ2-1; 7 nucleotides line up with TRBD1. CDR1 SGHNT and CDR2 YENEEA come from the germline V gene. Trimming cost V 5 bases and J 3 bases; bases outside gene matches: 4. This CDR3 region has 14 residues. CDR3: CASSAGTDYNEQFF. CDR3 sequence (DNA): TGTGCCAGCAGCGCCGGGACAGACTACAATGAGCAGTTCTTC.

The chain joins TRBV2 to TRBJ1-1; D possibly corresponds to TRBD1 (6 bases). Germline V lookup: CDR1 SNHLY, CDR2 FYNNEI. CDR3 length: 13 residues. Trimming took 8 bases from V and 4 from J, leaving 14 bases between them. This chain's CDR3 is CASVRGGGTEAFF. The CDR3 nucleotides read TGTGCCAGCGTGAGGGGAGGGGGCACTGAAGCTTTCTTT. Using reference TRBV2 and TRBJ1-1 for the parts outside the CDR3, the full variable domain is EPEVTQTPSHQVTQMGQEVILRCVPISNHLYFYWYRQILGQKVEFLVSFYNNEISEKSEIFDDQFSVERPDGSNFTLKIRSTKLEDSAMYFCASVRGGGTEAFFGQGTRLTVV.

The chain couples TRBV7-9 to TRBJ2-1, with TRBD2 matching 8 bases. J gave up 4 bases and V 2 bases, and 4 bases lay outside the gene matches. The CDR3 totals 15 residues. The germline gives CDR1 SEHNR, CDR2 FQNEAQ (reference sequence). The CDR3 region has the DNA TGTGCCAGCAGCTTATCGGGGGGGAATTACAATGAGCAGTTCTTC. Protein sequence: CASSLSGGNYNEQFF.

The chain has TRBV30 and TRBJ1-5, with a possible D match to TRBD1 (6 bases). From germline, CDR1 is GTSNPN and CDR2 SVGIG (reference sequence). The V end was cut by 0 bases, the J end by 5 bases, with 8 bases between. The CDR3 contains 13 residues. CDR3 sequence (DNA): TGTGCCTGGAGTGTGGCAGGGGATCAGCCCCAGCATTTT. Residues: CAWSVAGDQPQHF. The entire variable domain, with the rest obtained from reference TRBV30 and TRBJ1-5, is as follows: SQTIHQWPATLVQPVGSPLSLECTVEGTSNPNLYWYRQAAGRGLQLLFYSVGIGQISSEVPQNLSASRPQDRQFILSSKKLLLSDSGFYLCAWSVAGDQPQHFGDGTRLSIL.

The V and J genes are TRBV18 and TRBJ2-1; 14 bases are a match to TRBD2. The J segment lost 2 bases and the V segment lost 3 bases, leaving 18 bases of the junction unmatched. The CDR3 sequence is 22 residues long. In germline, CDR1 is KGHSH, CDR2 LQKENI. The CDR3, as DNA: TGTGCCAGCTCACCGGGGCGTCGACCGGGACTAGCGGGAGATAAGCCCTACAATGAGCAGTTCTTC. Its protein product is CASSPGRRPGLAGDKPYNEQFF.

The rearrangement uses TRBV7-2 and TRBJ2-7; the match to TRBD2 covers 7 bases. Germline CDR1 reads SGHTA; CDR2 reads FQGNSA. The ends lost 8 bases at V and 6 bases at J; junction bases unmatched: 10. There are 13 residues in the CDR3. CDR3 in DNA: TGTGCCAGCGGGGGAGCTAGCGGTAGCGAGCAGTACTTC. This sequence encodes CASGGASGSEQYF.

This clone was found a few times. Written as DNA, the CDR3 is TGTGCCAGCAGCTCCTCGGGGTATGGCTACACCTTC. Protein product: CASSSSGYGYTF. The chain links TRBV9 to TRBJ1-2; D is unresolved. With 4 bases removed from V and 5 bases from J, the gap between germline ends came to 9 bases. The germline gives CDR1 SGDLS, CDR2 YYNGEE. The CDR3 loop spans 12 amino acids. Combining the CDR3 with reference TRBV9 and TRBJ1-2 gives the whole variable domain DSGVTQTPKHLITATGQRVTLRCSPRSGDLSVYWYQQSLDQGLQFLIQYYNGEERAKGNILERFSAQQFPDLHSELNLSSLELGDSALYFCASSSSGYGYTFGSGTRLTVV.

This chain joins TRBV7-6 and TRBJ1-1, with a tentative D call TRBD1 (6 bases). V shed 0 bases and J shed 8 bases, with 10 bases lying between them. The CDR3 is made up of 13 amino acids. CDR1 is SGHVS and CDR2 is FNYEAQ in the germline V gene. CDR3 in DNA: TGTGCCAGCAGCTTAGCAACAGGGAGAGAAGCTTTCTTT. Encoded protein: CASSLATGREAFF.

This CDR3 reads CASTKGGVSTEAFF. CDR3 bases: TGTGCCAGCACCAAAGGGGGGGTGAGCACTGAAGCTTTCTTT. The chain uses TRBV6-6 and TRBJ1-1; D might be TRBD1 (6 bases). This CDR3 is built from 14 residues. Germline V CDR1 and CDR2: MNHNY, SVGAGI (reference sequence). Trimming shortened V by 7 bases and J by 4 bases, and 16 bases separated the two germline ends.

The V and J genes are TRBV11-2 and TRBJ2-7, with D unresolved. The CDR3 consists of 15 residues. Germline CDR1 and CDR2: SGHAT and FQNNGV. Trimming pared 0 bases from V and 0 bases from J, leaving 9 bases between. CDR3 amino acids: CASSLEVPGSYEQYF. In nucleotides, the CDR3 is TGTGCCAGCAGCTTAGAGGTCCCCGGCTCCTACGAGCAGTACTTC.

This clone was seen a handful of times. CDR3 loop: CASSNMQGNQPQHF. The DNA of the CDR3 is TGTGCCAGCAGTAATATGCAGGGCAATCAGCCCCAGCATTTT. The J gene is TRBJ1-5, the V gene TRBV6-6; D gene ambiguous. Germline V gene data show CDR1 as MNHNY and CDR2 as SVGAGI (reference sequence). V was clipped by 5 bases and J by 2 bases, with 10 bases between them. The CDR3 length is 14 residues.

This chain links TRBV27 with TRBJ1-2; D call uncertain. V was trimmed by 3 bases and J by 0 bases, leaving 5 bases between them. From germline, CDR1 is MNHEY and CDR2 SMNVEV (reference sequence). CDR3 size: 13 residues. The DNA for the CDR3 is TGTGCCAGCAGTTTTGACTCTAACTATGGCTACACCTTC. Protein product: CASSFDSNYGYTF.

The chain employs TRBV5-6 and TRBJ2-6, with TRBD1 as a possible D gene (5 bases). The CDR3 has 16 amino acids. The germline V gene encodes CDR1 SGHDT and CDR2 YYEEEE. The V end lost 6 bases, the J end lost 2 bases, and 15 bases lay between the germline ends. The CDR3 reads CASNNLQTAGANVLTF. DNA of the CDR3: TGTGCCAGCAACAACCTACAGACAGCTGGGGCCAACGTCCTGACTTTC.

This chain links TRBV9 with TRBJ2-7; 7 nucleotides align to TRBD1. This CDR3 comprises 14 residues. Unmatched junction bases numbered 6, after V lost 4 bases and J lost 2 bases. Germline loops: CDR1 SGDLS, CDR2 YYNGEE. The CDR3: CASSTGQRTYEQYF. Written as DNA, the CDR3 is TGTGCCAGCAGCACGGGACAGCGAACCTACGAGCAGTACTTC.

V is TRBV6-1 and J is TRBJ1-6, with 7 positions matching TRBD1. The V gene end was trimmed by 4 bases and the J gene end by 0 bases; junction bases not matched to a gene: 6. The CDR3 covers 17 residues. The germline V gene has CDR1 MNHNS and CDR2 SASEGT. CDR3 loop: CASSGGQASSYNSPLHF. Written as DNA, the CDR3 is TGTGCCAGCAGTGGAGGACAGGCGAGCTCCTATAATTCACCCCTCCACTTT.

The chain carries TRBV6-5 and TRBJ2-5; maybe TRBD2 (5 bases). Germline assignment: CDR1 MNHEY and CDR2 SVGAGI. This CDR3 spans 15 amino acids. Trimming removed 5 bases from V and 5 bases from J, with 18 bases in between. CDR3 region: CASSVEERWRETQYF. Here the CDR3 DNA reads TGTGCCAGCAGTGTAGAGGAGCGGTGGCGGGAGACCCAGTACTTC.

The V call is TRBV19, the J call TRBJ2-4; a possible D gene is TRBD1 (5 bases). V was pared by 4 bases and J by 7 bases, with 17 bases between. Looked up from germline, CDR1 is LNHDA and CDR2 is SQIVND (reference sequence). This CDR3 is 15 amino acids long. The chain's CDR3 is CASSTDRQGRNIQYF. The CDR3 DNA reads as TGTGCCAGTAGTACAGATCGCCAGGGAAGGAACATTCAGTACTTC.

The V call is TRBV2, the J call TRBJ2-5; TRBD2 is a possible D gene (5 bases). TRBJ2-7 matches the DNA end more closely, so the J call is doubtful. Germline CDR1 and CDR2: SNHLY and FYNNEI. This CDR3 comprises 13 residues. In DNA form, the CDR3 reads TGTGCCAGCACTAAGGACTCCTCCTACGAGCAGTACTTC. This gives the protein CASTKDSSYEQYF.